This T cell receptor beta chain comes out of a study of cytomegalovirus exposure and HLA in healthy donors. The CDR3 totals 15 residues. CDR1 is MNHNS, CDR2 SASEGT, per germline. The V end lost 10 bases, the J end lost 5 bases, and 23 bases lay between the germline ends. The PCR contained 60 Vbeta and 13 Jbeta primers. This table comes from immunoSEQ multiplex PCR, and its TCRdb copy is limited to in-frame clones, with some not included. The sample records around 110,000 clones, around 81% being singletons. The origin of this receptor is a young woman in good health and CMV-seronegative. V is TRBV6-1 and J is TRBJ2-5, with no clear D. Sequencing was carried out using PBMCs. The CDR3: CATQPTKSLFETQYF. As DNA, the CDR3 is TGTGCCACCCAACCCACCAAGAGTCTGTTCGAGACCCAGTACTTC.